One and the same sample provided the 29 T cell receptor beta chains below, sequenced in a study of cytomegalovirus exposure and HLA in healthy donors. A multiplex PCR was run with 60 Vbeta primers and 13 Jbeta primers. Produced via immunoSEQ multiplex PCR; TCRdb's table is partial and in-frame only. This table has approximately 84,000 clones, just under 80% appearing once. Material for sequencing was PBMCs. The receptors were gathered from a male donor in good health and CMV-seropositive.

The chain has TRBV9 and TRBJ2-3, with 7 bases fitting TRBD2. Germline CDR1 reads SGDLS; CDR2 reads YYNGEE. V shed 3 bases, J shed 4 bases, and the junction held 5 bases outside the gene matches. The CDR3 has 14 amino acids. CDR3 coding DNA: TGTGCCAGCAGCGCCGGGGGAGGGTCAGATACGCAGTATTTT. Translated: CASSAGGGSDTQYF.

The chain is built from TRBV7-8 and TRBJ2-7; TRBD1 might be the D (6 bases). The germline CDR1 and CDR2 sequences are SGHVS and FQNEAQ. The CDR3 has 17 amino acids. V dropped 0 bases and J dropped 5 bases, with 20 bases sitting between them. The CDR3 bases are TGTGCCAGCAGCTTAGCGTCGATGGCAGGGGCATACCACGAGCAGTACTTC. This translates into CASSLASMAGAYHEQYF.

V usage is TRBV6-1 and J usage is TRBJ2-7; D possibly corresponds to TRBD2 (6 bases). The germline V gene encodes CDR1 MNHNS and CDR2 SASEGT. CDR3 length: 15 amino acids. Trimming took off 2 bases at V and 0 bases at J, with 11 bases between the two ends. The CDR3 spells CASSELGTGSYEQYF. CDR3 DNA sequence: TGTGCCAGCAGTGAACTCGGGACTGGCTCCTACGAGCAGTACTTC.

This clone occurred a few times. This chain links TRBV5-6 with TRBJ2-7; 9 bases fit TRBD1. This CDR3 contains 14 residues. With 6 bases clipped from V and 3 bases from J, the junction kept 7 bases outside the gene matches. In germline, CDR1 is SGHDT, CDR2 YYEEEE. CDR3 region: CASNPGTGYYEQYF. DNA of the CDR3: TGTGCCAGCAACCCCGGGACAGGGTACTACGAGCAGTACTTC.

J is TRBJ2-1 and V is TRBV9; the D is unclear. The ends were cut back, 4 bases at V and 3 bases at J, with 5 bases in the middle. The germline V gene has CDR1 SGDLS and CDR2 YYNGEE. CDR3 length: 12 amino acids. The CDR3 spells CASSPNYNEQFF. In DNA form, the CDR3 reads TGTGCCAGCAGCCCAAACTACAATGAGCAGTTCTTC.

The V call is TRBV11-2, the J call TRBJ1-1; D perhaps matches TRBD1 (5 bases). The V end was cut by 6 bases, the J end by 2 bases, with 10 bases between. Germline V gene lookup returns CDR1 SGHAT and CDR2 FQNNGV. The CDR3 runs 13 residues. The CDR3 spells CASREDINTEAFF. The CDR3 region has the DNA TGTGCCAGCAGAGAGGACATTAACACTGAAGCTTTCTTT.

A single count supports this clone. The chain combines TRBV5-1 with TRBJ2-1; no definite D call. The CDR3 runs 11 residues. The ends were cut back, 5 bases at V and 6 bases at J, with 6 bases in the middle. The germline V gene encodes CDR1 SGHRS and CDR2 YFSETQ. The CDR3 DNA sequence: TGCGCCAGCAGTTACTTCAATGAGCAGTTCTTC. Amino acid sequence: CASSYFNEQFF.

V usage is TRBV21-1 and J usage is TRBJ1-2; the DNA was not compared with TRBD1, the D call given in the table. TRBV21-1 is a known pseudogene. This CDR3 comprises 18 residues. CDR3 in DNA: TGTGCCAACAGCTCCAGCGCCCCCGGGACAGGTCCTAACTATGGCTACACCTTC. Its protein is CANSSSAPGTGPNYGYTF.

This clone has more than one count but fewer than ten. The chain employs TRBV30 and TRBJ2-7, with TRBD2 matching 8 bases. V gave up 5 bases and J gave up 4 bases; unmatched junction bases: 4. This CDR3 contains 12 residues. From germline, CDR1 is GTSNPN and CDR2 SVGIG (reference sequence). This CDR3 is CAWERGRYEQYF. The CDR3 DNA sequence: TGTGCCTGGGAGCGGGGGAGGTACGAGCAGTACTTC.

The CDR3 nucleotides are TGTGCCAGTAGTATTGGGACAGGGGTCTATGGCTACACCTTC. Protein sequence: CASSIGTGVYGYTF. This sequence joins TRBV19 and TRBJ1-2; 10 positions match TRBD1. Losses at the gene ends were 3 bases for V and 4 bases for J; bases not matched to a gene: 2. Per the germline V gene, CDR1 is LNHDA and CDR2 is SQIVND (reference sequence). There are 14 residues in the CDR3.

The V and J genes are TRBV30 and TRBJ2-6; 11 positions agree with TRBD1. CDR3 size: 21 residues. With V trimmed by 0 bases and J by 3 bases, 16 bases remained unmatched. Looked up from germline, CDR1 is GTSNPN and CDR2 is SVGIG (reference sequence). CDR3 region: CAWSVRPGQGVKSRGANVLTF. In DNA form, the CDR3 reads TGTGCCTGGAGTGTACGTCCGGGACAGGGGGTCAAGTCTCGTGGGGCCAACGTCCTGACTTTC. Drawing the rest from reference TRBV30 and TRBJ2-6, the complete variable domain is SQTIHQWPATLVQPVGSPLSLECTVEGTSNPNLYWYRQAAGRGLQLLFYSVGIGQISSEVPQNLSASRPQDRQFILSSKKLLLSDSGFYLCAWSVRPGQGVKSRGANVLTFGAGSRLTVL.

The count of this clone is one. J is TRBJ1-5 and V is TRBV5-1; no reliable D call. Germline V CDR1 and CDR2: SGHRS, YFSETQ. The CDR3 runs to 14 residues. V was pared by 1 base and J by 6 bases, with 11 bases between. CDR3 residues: CASSLKGEGQPQHF. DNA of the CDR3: TGCGCCAGCAGCTTGAAGGGAGAGGGTCAGCCCCAGCATTTT.

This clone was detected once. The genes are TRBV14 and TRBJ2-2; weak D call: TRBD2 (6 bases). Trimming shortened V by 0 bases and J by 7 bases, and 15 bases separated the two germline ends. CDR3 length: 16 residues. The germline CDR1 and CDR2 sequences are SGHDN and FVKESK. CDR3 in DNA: TGTGCCAGCAGCCAAGAGGTCTGGAGGGTAGGCGGGGAGCTGTTTTTT. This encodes CASSQEVWRVGGELFF.

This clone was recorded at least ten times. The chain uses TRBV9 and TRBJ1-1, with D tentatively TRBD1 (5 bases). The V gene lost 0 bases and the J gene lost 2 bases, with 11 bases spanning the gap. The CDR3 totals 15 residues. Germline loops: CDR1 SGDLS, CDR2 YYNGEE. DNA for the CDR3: TGTGCCAGCAGCGTAGTGTCAGGGTATAACACTGAAGCTTTCTTT. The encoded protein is CASSVVSGYNTEAFF.

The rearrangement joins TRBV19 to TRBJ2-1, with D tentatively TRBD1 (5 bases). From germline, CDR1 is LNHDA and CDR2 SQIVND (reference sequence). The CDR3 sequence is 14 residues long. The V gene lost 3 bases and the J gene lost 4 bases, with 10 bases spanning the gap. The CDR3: CASSMLTAYNEQFF. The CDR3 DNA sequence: TGTGCCAGTAGTATGTTGACAGCGTACAATGAGCAGTTCTTC.

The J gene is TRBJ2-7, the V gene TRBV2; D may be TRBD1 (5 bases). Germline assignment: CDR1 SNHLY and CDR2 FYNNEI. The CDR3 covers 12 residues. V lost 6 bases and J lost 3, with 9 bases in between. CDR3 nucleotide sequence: TGTGCCAGCAGACAGGAGATCTACGAGCAGTACTTC. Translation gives CASRQEIYEQYF.

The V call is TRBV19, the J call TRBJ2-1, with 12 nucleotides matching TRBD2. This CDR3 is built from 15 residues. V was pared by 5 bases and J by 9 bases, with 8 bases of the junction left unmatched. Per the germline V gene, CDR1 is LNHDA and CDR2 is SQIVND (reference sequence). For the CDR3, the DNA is TGTGCCAGTAGTTCACCGACTAGCGGGAGTGGTGAGCAGTTCTTC. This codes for CASSSPTSGSGEQFF.

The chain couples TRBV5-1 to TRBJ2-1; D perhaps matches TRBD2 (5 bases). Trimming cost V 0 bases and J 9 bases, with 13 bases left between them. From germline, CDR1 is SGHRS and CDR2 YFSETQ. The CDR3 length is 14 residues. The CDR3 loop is CASSLESSFGEQFF. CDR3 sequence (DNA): TGCGCCAGCAGCTTGGAATCTAGCTTTGGTGAGCAGTTCTTC.

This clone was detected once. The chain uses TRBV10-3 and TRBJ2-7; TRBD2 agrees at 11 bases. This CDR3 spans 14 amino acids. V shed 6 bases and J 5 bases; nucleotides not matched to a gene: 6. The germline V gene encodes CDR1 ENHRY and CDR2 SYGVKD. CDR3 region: CAIRELAGVDEQYF. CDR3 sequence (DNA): TGTGCCATCAGGGAACTAGCGGGAGTGGACGAGCAGTACTTC.

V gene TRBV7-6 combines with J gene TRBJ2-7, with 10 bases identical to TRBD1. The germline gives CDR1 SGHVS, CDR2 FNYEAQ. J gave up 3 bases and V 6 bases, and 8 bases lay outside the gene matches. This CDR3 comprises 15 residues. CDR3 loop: CASRPGTGEGYEQYF. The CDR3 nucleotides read TGTGCCAGCAGGCCAGGGACAGGGGAAGGCTACGAGCAGTACTTC.

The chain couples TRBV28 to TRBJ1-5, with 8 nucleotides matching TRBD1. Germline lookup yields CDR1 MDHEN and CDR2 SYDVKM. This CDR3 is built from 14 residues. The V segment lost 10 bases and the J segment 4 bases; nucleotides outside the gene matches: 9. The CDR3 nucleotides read TGTGCCACCAAAGGTCGACAGGGGAATCAGCCCCAGCATTTT. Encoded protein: CATKGRQGNQPQHF.

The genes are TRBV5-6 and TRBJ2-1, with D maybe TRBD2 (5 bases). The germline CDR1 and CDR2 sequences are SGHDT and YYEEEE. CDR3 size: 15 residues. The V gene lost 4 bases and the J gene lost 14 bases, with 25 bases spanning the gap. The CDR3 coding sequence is TGTGCCAGCAGCATGCACGGGCGGGCTAGCCCTAGAGAGTTCTTC. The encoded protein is CASSMHGRASPREFF.

CDR3 in DNA: TGTGCCAGCAGCCCTGGGAGTCTTTGGGCAGATACGCAGTATTTT. Amino acid sequence: CASSPGSLWADTQYF. The chain uses TRBV6-6 and TRBJ2-3; D may be TRBD2 (5 bases). V shed 6 bases and J shed 4 bases, with 17 bases lying between them. This CDR3 is 15 amino acids long. The germline CDR1 and CDR2 sequences are MNHNY and SVGAGI (reference sequence).

The CDR3: CASSARGRAFYEQYF. The CDR3 nucleotides are TGTGCCAGCAGTGCCCGCGGGAGGGCTTTTTACGAGCAGTACTTC. The chain employs TRBV6-4 and TRBJ2-7; TRBD2 agrees at 9 bases. There are 15 residues in the CDR3. Germline V gene sequence: CDR1 MRHNA, CDR2 SNTAGT. After removal of 4 bases from V and 4 bases from J, the junction contained 8 bases not matched to a gene.

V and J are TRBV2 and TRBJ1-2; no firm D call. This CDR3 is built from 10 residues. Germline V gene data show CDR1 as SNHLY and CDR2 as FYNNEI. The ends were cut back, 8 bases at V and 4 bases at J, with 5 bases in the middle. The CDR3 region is CASSIYGYTF. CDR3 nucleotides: TGTGCCAGCTCAATCTATGGCTACACCTTC.

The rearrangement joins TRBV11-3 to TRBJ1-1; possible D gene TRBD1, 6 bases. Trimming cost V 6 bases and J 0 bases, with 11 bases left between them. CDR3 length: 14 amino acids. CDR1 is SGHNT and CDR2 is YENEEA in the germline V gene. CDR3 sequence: CASSQQGMNTEAFF. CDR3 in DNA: TGTGCCAGCAGTCAACAGGGCATGAACACTGAAGCTTTCTTT. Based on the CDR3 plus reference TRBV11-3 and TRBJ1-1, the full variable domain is EAGVVQSPRYKIIEKKQPVAFWCNPISGHNTLYWYLQNLGQGPELLIRYENEEAVDDSQLPKDRFSAERLKGVDSTLKIQPAELGDSAVYLCASSQQGMNTEAFFGQGTRLTVV.

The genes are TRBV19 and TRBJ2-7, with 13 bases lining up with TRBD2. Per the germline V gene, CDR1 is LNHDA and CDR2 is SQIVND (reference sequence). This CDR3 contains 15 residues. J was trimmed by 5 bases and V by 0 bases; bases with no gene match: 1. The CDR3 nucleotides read TGTGCCAGTAGTATAGAAGGACTAGCGGGAGACGAGCAGTACTTC. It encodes CASSIEGLAGDEQYF.

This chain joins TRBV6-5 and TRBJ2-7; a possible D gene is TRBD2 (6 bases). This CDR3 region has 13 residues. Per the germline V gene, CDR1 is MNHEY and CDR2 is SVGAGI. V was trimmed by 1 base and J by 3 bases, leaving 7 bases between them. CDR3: CASSYFGSYEQYF. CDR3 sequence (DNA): TGTGCCAGCAGTTACTTCGGGAGCTACGAGCAGTACTTC.

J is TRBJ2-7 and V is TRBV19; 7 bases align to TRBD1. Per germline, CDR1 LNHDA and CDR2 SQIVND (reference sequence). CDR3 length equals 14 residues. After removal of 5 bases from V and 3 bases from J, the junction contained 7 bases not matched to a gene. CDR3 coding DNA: TGTGCCAGTAGTGCCTGGGACAGATACTACGAGCAGTACTTC. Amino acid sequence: CASSAWDRYYEQYF.